Each of the 30 T cell receptor beta chains below was sequenced from the same sample in a study of T cell responses to AZD1222 COVID-19 vaccine. Some clones are missing from TCRdb's copy, which holds only in-frame ones; the method was immunoSEQ multiplex PCR. The data hold 110,000 or so clones, with around 90% observed a single time. The source material was peripheral blood, sampled on day 0 of AZD1222 vaccination. The receptors here all came from an adult in good health.

This clone was recorded a few times. The chain uses TRBV19 and TRBJ2-1; no reliable D call. This CDR3 is 16 amino acids long. In germline, CDR1 is LNHDA, CDR2 SQIVND (reference sequence). V gave up 3 bases and J gave up 2 bases, with 14 bases separating them. CDR3 in DNA: TGTGCCAGTAGTATCGCGCGGTCACCTCCCTACAATGAGCAGTTCTTC. Translation gives CASSIARSPPYNEQFF.

This chain joins TRBV7-8 and TRBJ2-1, with D unclear. V gave up 1 base and J gave up 8 bases, with 6 bases separating them. The CDR3 extends over 12 amino acids. The V gene's germline CDR1 is SGHVS and CDR2 FQNEAQ. CDR3 coding DNA: TGTGCCAGCAGCTTAGAAGGCTATGAGCAGTTCTTC. Its translation: CASSLEGYEQFF.

The V and J genes are TRBV4-1 and TRBJ2-7; TRBD2 matches 7 bases. V lost 1 base and J lost 1; bases outside the gene matches: 1. Germline CDR1 reads MGHRA; CDR2 reads YSYEKL. This CDR3 contains 14 residues. CDR3 protein: CASSQVSGSYEQYF. Here the CDR3 DNA reads TGCGCCAGCAGCCAAGTTAGCGGGTCCTACGAGCAGTACTTC.

This clone was seen more than once but under ten times. The V gene is TRBV30, the J gene TRBJ1-5; TRBD1 aligns across 7 bases. The CDR3 sequence is 14 residues long. Germline CDR1 reads GTSNPN; CDR2 reads SVGIG (reference sequence). V trimming: 2 bases; J trimming: 6 bases; junction bases outside the gene matches: 7. The CDR3 reads CAWSKRQGVQPQHF. CDR3 nucleotide sequence: TGTGCCTGGAGTAAGAGACAGGGAGTTCAGCCCCAGCATTTT. The full variable domain, its missing parts supplied by reference TRBV30 and TRBJ1-5, is SQTIHQWPATLVQPVGSPLSLECTVEGTSNPNLYWYRQAAGRGLQLLFYSVGIGQISSEVPQNLSASRPQDRQFILSSKKLLLSDSGFYLCAWSKRQGVQPQHFGDGTRLSIL.

This rearrangement joins TRBV28 to TRBJ2-7; D ambiguous. This CDR3 region has 13 residues. In germline, CDR1 is MDHEN, CDR2 SYDVKM. V was trimmed by 6 bases and J by 2 bases, leaving 11 bases between them. The CDR3: CASRSADTYEQYF. Here the CDR3 DNA reads TGTGCCAGCAGGTCGGCAGACACCTACGAGCAGTACTTC.

V is TRBV28 and J is TRBJ1-5, with D tentatively TRBD1 (5 bases). V was trimmed by 3 bases and J by 7 bases, leaving 25 bases between them. Germline loops: CDR1 MDHEN, CDR2 SYDVKM. The CDR3 runs 18 residues. This CDR3 is CASSFIPGFGGAEQPQHF. The CDR3 DNA is TGTGCCAGCAGTTTCATCCCGGGCTTTGGGGGAGCGGAACAGCCCCAGCATTTT.

This rearrangement joins TRBV29-1 to TRBJ1-1; TRBD1 might be the D (5 bases). The V gene lost 7 bases and the J gene lost 0 bases, with 12 bases spanning the gap. The CDR3 contains 13 residues. Germline CDR1 SQVTM, CDR2 ANQGSEA. The CDR3 DNA reads as TGCAGCGGACGACAGCCTATGAACACTGAAGCTTTCTTT. Translation: CSGRQPMNTEAFF.

The CDR3 coding sequence is TGTGCCAGCAGTCCCCTAGGGACAGGGGTTGGGAACACTGAAGCTTTCTTT. It yields the protein CASSPLGTGVGNTEAFF. The V gene is TRBV27, the J gene TRBJ1-1; 10 nucleotides align to TRBD1. Trimming at V came to 5 bases and at J to 1 base, leaving 10 bases not matched to a gene. The germline gives CDR1 MNHEY, CDR2 SMNVEV (reference sequence). The CDR3 is 17 residues long.

The chain employs TRBV18 and TRBJ1-1; D is unresolved. Trimming cost V 0 bases and J 3 bases, with 11 bases left between them. The germline V gene has CDR1 KGHSH and CDR2 LQKENI. The CDR3 is 15 residues long. CDR3 sequence: CASSPPVVRHTEAFF. The CDR3 DNA follows: TGTGCCAGCTCACCACCGGTGGTGAGGCACACTGAAGCTTTCTTT.

The rearrangement uses TRBV9 and TRBJ1-2; no clear D gene. The CDR3 loop spans 13 amino acids. Between the trimmed V and J ends, which lost 0 bases and 4 bases, there was a span of 7 bases. CDR1 SGDLS and CDR2 YYNGEE come from the germline V gene. The CDR3 DNA reads TGTGCCAGCAGCGTAGAAAACAGCTATGGCTACACCTTC. Protein: CASSVENSYGYTF.

This clone was seen just once. At one end the junction does not follow the germline gene, possibly because of a read error. The gene calls are TRBV7-7 and TRBJ2-1; TRBD2 agrees at 11 bases. CDR1 and CDR2 (germline): SSHAT, FNYEAQ (reference sequence). The CDR3 has 15 residues. CDR3 in amino acids: CASSFGTSGNNEQFF. The CDR3 DNA follows: TGTGCTAGCAGCTTCGGGACTAGCGGTAACAATGAGCAGTTCTTC.

This clone was seen only once. This sequence joins TRBV11-2 and TRBJ2-5, with D uncertain. There are 15 residues in the CDR3. Trimming took 0 bases from V and 2 from J, leaving 10 bases between them. The V gene's germline CDR1 is SGHAT and CDR2 FQNNGV. CDR3 sequence (DNA): TGTGCCAGCAGCTTAGATTTAGGGCAGCAAGAGACCCAGTACTTC. Its translation is CASSLDLGQQETQYF.

This chain links TRBV28 with TRBJ2-1; D gene ambiguous. The germline V and J ends were trimmed by 3 bases and 5 bases, with 14 bases remaining between them. CDR1 and CDR2 (germline): MDHEN, SYDVKM. CDR3 length: 15 residues. CDR3: CASSLEWVINNEQFF. CDR3 bases: TGTGCCAGCAGTTTGGAGTGGGTAATCAACAATGAGCAGTTCTTC.

The rearrangement joins TRBV5-4 to TRBJ2-7, with D possibly matching TRBD2 (6 bases). The V end was cut by 1 base, the J end by 0 bases, with 8 bases between. The CDR3 length is 14 residues. Germline CDR1 SGHNT, CDR2 YYREEE (reference sequence). The chain's CDR3 is CASSLSGASYEQYF. The CDR3 DNA reads as TGTGCCAGCAGCTTGTCGGGAGCCTCCTACGAGCAGTACTTC.

V and J are TRBV12-3 or TRBV12-4 and TRBJ1-1; D remains ambiguous. V lost 4 bases, J lost 2 bases, and 5 bases lay in between. This CDR3 is built from 12 residues. The CDR3 DNA is TGTGCCAGCAGTTATAGTAACACTGAAGCTTTCTTT. Encoded protein: CASSYSNTEAFF.

The chain employs TRBV7-6 and TRBJ2-1, with 8 bases matching TRBD2. The CDR3 is 15 amino acids. The ends lost 0 bases at V and 6 bases at J; junction bases unmatched: 4. The germline V gene has CDR1 SGHVS and CDR2 FNYEAQ. In DNA, the CDR3 is TGTGCCAGCAGCTTAGCGGCCCTAGCGGGCAATGAGCAGTTCTTC. Translating gives CASSLAALAGNEQFF. Full variable domain (rest looked up from reference TRBV7-6 and TRBJ2-1): GAGVSQSPRYKVTKRGQDVALRCDPISGHVSLYWYRQALGQGPEFLTYFNYEAQQDKSGLPNDRFSAERPEGSISTLTIQRTEQRDSAMYRCASSLAALAGNEQFFGPGTRLTVL.

The chain uses TRBV27 and TRBJ2-7; 8 positions agree with TRBD2. The CDR3 consists of 14 residues. Germline CDR1 is MNHEY and CDR2 is SMNVEV (reference sequence). V lost 7 bases, J lost 0 bases, and 5 bases stayed unmatched. The CDR3 spells CASTGGNSSYEQYF. CDR3 DNA sequence: TGTGCCAGCACGGGGGGGAATAGCTCCTACGAGCAGTACTTC.

The chain has TRBV27 and TRBJ1-2; D is unresolved. Germline V gene lookup returns CDR1 MNHEY and CDR2 SMNVEV (reference sequence). V lost 3 bases, J lost 0 bases, and 8 bases lay in between. The CDR3 runs to 14 residues. The CDR3 sequence is CASSFGGPNYGYTF. In DNA, the CDR3 is TGTGCCAGCAGTTTCGGTGGACCTAACTATGGCTACACCTTC.

This chain's CDR3 is CASSPLYEQYF. The CDR3 DNA reads as TGTGCCAGCAGTCCCCTTTACGAGCAGTACTTC. The rearrangement links TRBV6-6 to TRBJ2-7; D not resolved. The V gene lost 5 bases and the J gene lost 4 bases, with 6 bases spanning the gap. This CDR3 has 11 amino acids. The germline V gene encodes CDR1 MNHNY and CDR2 SVGAGI (reference sequence).

The rearrangement links TRBV21-1 to TRBJ1-2. TRBV21-1 is reported as a pseudogene. This CDR3 has 16 amino acids. CDR3 amino acids: CASSKEEGLINYGYTF. The CDR3 region has the DNA TGTGCCAGCAGCAAAGAAGAGGGGCTGATTAACTATGGCTACACCTTC.

The V and J genes are TRBV9 and TRBJ2-5; the match to TRBD1 covers 8 bases. Trimming took 0 bases from V and 4 from J; bases not matched to a gene: 5. Germline values: CDR1 SGDLS, CDR2 YYNGEE. This CDR3 spans 15 amino acids. Here the CDR3 reads CASSVGWTGRETQYF. In DNA form, the CDR3 reads TGTGCCAGCAGCGTAGGGTGGACAGGGAGAGAGACCCAGTACTTC.

The chain recombines TRBV7-3 with TRBJ2-5; either TRBD1 or TRBD2 may fit D (5 bases each). V was shortened by 2 bases and J by 0 bases, with 13 bases between the two germline ends. Germline CDR1 reads SGHTA; CDR2 reads FQGTGA. The CDR3 is 16 amino acids. CDR3 protein: CASSLWARGDQETQYF. CDR3 sequence (DNA): TGTGCCAGCAGCTTATGGGCTAGAGGGGACCAAGAGACCCAGTACTTC.

The V gene is TRBV7-2, the J gene TRBJ2-6, with D maybe TRBD1 (5 bases). There are 16 residues in the CDR3. Trimming took 5 bases from V and 0 from J, leaving 11 bases between them. Looked up from germline, CDR1 is SGHTA and CDR2 is FQGNSA. The CDR3 loop is CASSLRQSSGANVLTF. CDR3 sequence (DNA): TGTGCCAGCAGCCTTCGACAGAGCTCTGGGGCCAACGTCCTGACTTTC.

The chain couples TRBV30 to TRBJ2-7; D call uncertain. V gave up 0 bases and J gave up 3 bases, with 9 bases separating them. The CDR3 is 13 residues long. Germline lookup yields CDR1 GTSNPN and CDR2 SVGIG (reference sequence). The CDR3 spells CAWSVPGYYEQYF. The DNA for the CDR3 is TGTGCCTGGAGTGTACCCGGCTACTACGAGCAGTACTTC.

The rearrangement joins TRBV20-1 to TRBJ1-5, with unresolved D. V lost 3 bases and J lost 0, with 6 bases in between. Germline V CDR1 and CDR2: DFQATT, SNEGSKA (reference sequence). The CDR3 loop spans 13 amino acids. The CDR3 DNA is TGCAGTGCTAGTGCTGATAGCAATCAGCCCCAGCATTTT. This translates into CSASADSNQPQHF.

The rearrangement joins TRBV24-1 to TRBJ1-5; D remains unclear. V lost 5 bases and J lost 4, with 8 bases in between. The CDR3 contains 13 residues. Germline V gene data show CDR1 as KGHDR and CDR2 as SFDVKD. CDR3 region: CATSGSLNQPQHF. The CDR3 DNA follows: TGTGCCACCAGTGGCAGTTTAAATCAGCCCCAGCATTTT.

The V gene is TRBV7-9, the J gene TRBJ2-3, with 9 bases fitting TRBD1. The junction had 3 bases not matched to a gene; V was cut back by 5 bases and J by 0 bases. From germline, CDR1 is SEHNR and CDR2 FQNEAQ (reference sequence). This CDR3 contains 15 residues. The CDR3 nucleotides read TGTGCCAGCAGCCCGGGACAGGGAAGCACAGATACGCAGTATTTT. Translating it yields CASSPGQGSTDTQYF.

The J gene is TRBJ1-6, the V gene TRBV7-9; no clear D. Germline V lookup: CDR1 SEHNR, CDR2 FQNEAQ (reference sequence). The CDR3 spans 12 residues. Between the trimmed V and J ends, which lost 3 bases and 10 bases, there was a span of 7 bases. DNA for the CDR3: TGTGCCAGCAGCTTTATTGAGTCACCCCTCCACTTT. Translated: CASSFIESPLHF. Together with reference TRBV7-9 and TRBJ1-6, the CDR3 gives the full variable domain: DTGVSQNPRHKITKRGQNVTFRCDPISEHNRLYWYRQTLGQGPEFLTYFQNEAQLEKSRLLSDRFSAERPKGSFSTLEIQRTEQGDSAMYLCASSFIESPLHFGNGTRLTVT.

The V and J genes are TRBV28 and TRBJ2-1; D may be TRBD2 (5 bases). V was cut by 5 bases and J by 3 bases, with 11 bases left in between. In germline, CDR1 is MDHEN, CDR2 SYDVKM. The CDR3 sequence is 14 residues long. The CDR3 DNA reads as TGTGCCAGCAGTAGGACTTCTTTCTACAATGAGCAGTTCTTC. Amino acids: CASSRTSFYNEQFF.

This clone was seen once. V usage is TRBV6-2 or TRBV6-3 and J usage is TRBJ2-5; D might be TRBD1 (6 bases). There are 16 residues in the CDR3. The V gene lost 1 base and the J gene lost 2 bases, with 14 bases spanning the gap. Germline V gene lookup returns CDR1 MNHEY and CDR2 SVGEGT. This chain's CDR3 is CASSYYVGHLQETQYF. CDR3 DNA sequence: TGTGCCAGCAGTTACTATGTGGGACATCTACAAGAGACCCAGTACTTC.